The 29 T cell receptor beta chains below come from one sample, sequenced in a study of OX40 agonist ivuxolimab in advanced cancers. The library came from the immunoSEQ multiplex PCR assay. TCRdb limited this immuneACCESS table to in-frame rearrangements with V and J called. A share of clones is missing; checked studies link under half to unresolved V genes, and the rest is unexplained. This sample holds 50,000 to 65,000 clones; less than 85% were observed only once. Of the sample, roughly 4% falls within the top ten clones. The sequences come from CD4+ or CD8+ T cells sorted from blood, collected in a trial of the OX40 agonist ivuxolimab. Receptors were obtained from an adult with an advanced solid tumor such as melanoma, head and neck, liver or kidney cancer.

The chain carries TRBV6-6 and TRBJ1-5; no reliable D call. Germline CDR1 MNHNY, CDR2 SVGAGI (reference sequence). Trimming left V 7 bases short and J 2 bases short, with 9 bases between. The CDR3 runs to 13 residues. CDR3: CASKVGRNQPQHF. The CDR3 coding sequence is TGTGCCAGCAAGGTAGGGCGCAATCAGCCCCAGCATTTT.

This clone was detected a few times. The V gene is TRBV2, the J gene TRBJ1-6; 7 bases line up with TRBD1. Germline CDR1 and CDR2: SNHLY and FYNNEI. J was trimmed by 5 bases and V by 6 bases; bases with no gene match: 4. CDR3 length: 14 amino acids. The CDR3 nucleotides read TGTGCCAGCAGGCCGGGACAGAATAATTCACCCCTCCACTTT. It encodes CASRPGQNNSPLHF.

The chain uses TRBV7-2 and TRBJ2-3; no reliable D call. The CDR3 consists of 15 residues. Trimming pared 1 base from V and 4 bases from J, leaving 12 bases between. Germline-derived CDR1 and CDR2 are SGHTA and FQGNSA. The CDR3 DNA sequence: TGTGCCAGCAGCTTAGTAGTAGTACGGGCAGATACGCAGTATTTT. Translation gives CASSLVVVRADTQYF.

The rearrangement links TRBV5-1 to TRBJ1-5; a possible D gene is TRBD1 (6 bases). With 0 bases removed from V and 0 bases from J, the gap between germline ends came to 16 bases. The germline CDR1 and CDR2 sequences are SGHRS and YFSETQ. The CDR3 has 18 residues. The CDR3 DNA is TGCGCCAGCAGCTTGGGGACAGACCCAGCTTATAGCAATCAGCCCCAGCATTTT. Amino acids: CASSLGTDPAYSNQPQHF.

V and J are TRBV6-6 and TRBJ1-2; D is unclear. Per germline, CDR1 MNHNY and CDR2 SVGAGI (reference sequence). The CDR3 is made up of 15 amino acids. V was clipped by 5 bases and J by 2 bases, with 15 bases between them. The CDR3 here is CASSRKDGSNYGYTF. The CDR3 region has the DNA TGTGCCAGCAGTAGGAAGGACGGGTCCAACTATGGCTACACCTTC.

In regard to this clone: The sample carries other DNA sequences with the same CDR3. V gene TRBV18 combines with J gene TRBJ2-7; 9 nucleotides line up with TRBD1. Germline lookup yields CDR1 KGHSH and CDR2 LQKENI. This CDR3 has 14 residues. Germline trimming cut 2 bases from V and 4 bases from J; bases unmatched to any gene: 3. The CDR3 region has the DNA TGTGCCAGCTCACCAACCGGGACAGGGTACGAGCAGTACTTC. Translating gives CASSPTGTGYEQYF.

CDR3 DNA: TGTGCCACATCACCTCAGGGTTCCGAGACCCAGTACTTC. Its translation is CATSPQGSETQYF. The V call is TRBV7-2, the J call TRBJ2-5; possibly TRBD1 for D (5 bases). The CDR3 loop spans 13 amino acids. The V end lost 10 bases, the J end lost 5 bases, and 17 bases lay between the germline ends. Germline assignment: CDR1 SGHTA and CDR2 FQGNSA. Drawing the rest from reference TRBV7-2 and TRBJ2-5, the complete variable domain is GAGVSQSPSNKVTEKGKDVELRCDPISGHTALYWYRQSLGQGLEFLIYFQGNSAPDKSGLPSDRFSAERTGGSVSTLTIQRTQQEDSAVYLCATSPQGSETQYFGPGTRLLVL.

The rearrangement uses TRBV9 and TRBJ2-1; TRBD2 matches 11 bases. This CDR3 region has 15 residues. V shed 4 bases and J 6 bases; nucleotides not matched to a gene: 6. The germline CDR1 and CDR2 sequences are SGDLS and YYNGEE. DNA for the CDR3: TGTGCCAGCAGCCCTACTAGCGGGGGATTCAATGAGCAGTTCTTC. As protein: CASSPTSGGFNEQFF. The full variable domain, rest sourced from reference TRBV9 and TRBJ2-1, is DSGVTQTPKHLITATGQRVTLRCSPRSGDLSVYWYQQSLDQGLQFLIQYYNGEERAKGNILERFSAQQFPDLHSELNLSSLELGDSALYFCASSPTSGGFNEQFFGPGTRLTVL.

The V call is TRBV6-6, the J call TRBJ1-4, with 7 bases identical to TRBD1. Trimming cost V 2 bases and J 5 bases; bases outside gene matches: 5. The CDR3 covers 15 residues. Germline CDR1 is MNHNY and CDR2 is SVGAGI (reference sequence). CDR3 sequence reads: CASSYEAGGNEKLFF. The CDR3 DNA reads TGTGCCAGCAGTTACGAGGCAGGGGGGAATGAAAAACTGTTTTTT.

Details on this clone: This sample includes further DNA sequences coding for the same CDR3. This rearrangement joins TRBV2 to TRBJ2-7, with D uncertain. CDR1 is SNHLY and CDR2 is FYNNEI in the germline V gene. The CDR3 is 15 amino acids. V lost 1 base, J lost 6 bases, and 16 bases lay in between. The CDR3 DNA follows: TGTGCCAGCAGTGAAGAGGGAACTGCAGCCAGCGAGCAGTACTTC. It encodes CASSEEGTAASEQYF.

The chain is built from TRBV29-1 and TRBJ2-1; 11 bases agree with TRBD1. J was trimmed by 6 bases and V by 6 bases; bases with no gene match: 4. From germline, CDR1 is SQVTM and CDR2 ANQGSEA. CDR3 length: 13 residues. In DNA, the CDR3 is TGCAGCGTCTGGGACAGGGGGTTCAATGAGCAGTTCTTC. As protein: CSVWDRGFNEQFF.

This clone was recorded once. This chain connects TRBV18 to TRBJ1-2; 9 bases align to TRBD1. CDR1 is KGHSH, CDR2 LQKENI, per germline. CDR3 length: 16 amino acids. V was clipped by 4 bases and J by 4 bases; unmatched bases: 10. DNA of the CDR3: TGTGCCAGCTCACTCCACCCGGACAGGGGCCCCTATGGCTACACCTTC. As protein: CASSLHPDRGPYGYTF.

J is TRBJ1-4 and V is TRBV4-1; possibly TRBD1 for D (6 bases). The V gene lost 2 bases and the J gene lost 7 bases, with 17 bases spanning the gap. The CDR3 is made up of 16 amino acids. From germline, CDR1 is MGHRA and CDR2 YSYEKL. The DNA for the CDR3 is TGCGCCAGCAGCCAACTACCAGGGGACCACCTTGAAAAACTGTTTTTT. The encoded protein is CASSQLPGDHLEKLFF.

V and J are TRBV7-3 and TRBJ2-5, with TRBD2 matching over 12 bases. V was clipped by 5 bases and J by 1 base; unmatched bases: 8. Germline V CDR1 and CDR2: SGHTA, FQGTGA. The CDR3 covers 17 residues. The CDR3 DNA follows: TGTGCCAGCAGCACTGGCCGGGGACTAGCGGGCCAAGAGACCCAGTACTTC. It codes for CASSTGRGLAGQETQYF.

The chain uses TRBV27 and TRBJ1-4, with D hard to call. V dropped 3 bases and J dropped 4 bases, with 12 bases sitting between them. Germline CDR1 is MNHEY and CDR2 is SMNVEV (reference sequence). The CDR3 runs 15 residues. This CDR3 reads CASSLHGFLNEKLFF. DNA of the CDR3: TGTGCCAGCAGTTTGCACGGGTTCCTTAATGAAAAACTGTTTTTT.

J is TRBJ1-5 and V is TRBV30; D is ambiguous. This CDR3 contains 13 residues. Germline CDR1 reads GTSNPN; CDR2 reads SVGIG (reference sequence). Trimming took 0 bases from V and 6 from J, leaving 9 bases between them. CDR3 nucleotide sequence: TGTGCCTGGAGTGTGGGGTTGGGTCAGCCCCAGCATTTT. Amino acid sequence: CAWSVGLGQPQHF.

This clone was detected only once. The CDR3: CASSYGLVNTEAFF. CDR3 sequence (DNA): TGTGCCAGCAGTTATGGGCTGGTGAACACTGAAGCTTTCTTT. This sequence joins TRBV6-6 and TRBJ1-1; D uncertain. Trimming left V 3 bases short and J 0 bases short, with 8 bases between. This CDR3 has 14 residues. Germline assignment: CDR1 MNHNY and CDR2 SVGAGI (reference sequence).

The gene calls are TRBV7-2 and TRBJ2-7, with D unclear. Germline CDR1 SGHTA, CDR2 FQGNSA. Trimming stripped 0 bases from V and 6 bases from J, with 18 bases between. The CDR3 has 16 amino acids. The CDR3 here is CASSLASSRSAREQYF. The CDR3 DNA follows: TGTGCCAGCAGCTTAGCGTCGTCGCGCTCTGCCCGCGAGCAGTACTTC.

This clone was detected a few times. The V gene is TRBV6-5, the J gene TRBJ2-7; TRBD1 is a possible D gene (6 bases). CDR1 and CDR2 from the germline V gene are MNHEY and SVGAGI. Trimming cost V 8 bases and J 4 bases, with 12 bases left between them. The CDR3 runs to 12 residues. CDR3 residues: CASSDRFYEQYF. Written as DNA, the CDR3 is TGTGCCAGCTCCGACAGGTTTTACGAGCAGTACTTC.

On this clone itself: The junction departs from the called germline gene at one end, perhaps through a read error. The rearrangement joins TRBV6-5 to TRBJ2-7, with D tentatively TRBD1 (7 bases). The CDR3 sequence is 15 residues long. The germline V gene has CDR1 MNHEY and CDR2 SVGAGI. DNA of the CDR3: TGTGCCATCAGTTACCTCAGGGGGGAAAGGTACGAGCAGTACTTC. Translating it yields CAISYLRGERYEQYF.

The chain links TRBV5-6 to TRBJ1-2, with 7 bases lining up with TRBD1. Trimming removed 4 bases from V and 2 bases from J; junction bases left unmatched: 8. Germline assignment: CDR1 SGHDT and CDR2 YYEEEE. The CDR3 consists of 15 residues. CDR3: CASSPTPTGNYGYTF. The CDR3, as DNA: TGTGCCAGCAGCCCGACGCCGACAGGGAACTATGGCTACACCTTC. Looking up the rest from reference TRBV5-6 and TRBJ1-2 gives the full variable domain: DAGVTQSPTHLIKTRGQQVTLRCSPKSGHDTVSWYQQALGQGPQFIFQYYEEEERQRGNFPDRFSGHQFPNYSSELNVNALLLGDSALYLCASSPTPTGNYGYTFGSGTRLTVV.

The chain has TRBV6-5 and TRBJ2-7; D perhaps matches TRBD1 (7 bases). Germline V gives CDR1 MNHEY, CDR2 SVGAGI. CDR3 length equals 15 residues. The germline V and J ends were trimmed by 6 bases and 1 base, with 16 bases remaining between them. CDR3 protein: CASSGGQLPSYEQYF. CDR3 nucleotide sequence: TGTGCCAGCAGCGGGGGACAGCTACCTTCCTACGAGCAGTACTTC.

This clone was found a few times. CDR3 sequence: CASSATANTEAFF. The CDR3 DNA is TGTGCCAGCTCAGCTACAGCGAACACTGAAGCTTTCTTT. The V call is TRBV18, the J call TRBJ1-1; no clear D gene. From germline, CDR1 is KGHSH and CDR2 LQKENI. V lost 5 bases, J lost 1 base, and 8 bases lay in between. The CDR3 totals 13 residues.

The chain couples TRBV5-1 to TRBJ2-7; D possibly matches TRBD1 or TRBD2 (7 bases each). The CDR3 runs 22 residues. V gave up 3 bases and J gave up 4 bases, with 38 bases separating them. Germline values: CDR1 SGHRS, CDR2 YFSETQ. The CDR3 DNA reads TGCGCCAGCAGCTCCGGGGGGACAGAGTTGAGGCGATGGGGTTTTGGGGAGTACGAGCAGTACTTC. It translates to CASSSGGTELRRWGFGEYEQYF.

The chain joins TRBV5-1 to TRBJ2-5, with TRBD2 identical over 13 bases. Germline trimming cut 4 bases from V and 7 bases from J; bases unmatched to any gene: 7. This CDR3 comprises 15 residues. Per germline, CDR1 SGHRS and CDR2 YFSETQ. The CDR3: CASSKLAGGPGTQYF. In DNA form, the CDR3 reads TGCGCCAGCAGCAAACTAGCGGGAGGGCCGGGGACCCAGTACTTC.

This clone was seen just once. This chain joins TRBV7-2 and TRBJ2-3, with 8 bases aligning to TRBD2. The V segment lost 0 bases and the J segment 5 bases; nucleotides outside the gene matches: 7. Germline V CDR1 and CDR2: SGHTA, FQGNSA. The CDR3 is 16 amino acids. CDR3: CASSLASGGPRDTQYF. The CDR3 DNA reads TGTGCCAGCAGCTTAGCTTCGGGGGGGCCGAGAGATACGCAGTATTTT. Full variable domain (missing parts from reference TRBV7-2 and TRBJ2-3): GAGVSQSPSNKVTEKGKDVELRCDPISGHTALYWYRQSLGQGLEFLIYFQGNSAPDKSGLPSDRFSAERTGGSVSTLTIQRTQQEDSAVYLCASSLASGGPRDTQYFGPGTRLTVL.

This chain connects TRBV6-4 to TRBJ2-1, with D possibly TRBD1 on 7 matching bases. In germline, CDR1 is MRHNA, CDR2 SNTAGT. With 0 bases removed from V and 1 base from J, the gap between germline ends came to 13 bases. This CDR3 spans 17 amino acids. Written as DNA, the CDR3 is TGTGCCAGCAGTGACTCCGGCAGGGGGGTATCCTACAATGAGCAGTTCTTC. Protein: CASSDSGRGVSYNEQFF.

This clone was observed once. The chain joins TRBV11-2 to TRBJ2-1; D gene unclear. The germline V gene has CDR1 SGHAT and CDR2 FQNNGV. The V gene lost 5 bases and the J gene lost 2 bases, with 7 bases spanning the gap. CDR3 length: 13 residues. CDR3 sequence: CASSDFPYNEQFF. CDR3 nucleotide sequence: TGTGCCAGCAGCGACTTCCCCTACAATGAGCAGTTCTTC.

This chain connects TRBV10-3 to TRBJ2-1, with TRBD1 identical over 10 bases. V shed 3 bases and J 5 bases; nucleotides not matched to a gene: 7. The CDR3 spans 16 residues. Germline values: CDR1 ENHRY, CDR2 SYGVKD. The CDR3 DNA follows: TGTGCCATCAGTGAACCAGGACAGGGGGGGGACAATGAGCAGTTCTTC. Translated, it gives CAISEPGQGGDNEQFF.